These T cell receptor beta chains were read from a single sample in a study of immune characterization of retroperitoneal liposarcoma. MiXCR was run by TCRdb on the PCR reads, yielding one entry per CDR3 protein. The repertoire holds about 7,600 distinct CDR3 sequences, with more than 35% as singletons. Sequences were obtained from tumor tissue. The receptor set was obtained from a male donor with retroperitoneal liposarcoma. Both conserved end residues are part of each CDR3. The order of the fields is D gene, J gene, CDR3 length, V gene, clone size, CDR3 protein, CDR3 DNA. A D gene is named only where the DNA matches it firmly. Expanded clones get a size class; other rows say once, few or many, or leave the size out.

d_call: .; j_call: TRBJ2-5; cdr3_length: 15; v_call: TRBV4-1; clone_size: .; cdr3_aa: CASSPEDSPRETQYF; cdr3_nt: TGCGCCAGCAGCCCTGAGGACAGTCCCCGGGAGACCCAGTACTTC
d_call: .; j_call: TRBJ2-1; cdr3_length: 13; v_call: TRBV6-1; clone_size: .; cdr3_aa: CASSDYSTYEQFF; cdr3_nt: TGTGCCAGCAGTGATTATTCTACGTATGAGCAGTTCTTC
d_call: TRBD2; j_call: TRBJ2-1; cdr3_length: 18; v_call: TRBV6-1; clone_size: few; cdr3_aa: CASSPAAGGFSSYNEQFF; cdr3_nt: TGTGCCAGCAGTCCCGCAGCGGGGGGCTTTAGCTCCTACAATGAGCAGTTCTTC
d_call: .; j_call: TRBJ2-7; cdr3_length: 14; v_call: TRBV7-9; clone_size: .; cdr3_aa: CASSVGGRRNEQYF; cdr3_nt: TGTGCCAGCAGCGTTGGAGGCCGTCGCAACGAGCAGTACTTC
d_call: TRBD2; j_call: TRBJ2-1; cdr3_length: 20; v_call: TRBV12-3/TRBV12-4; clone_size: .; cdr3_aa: CASSFRGLPGLAGEESEQFF; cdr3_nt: TGTGCCAGCAGTTTCAGGGGGCTACCGGGACTAGCGGGAGAGGAGAGTGAGCAGTTCTTC
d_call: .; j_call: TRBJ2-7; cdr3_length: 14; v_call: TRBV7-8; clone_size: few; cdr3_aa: CASSLQSRSYEQYF; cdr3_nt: TGTGCCAGCAGCTTACAGAGCCGCTCCTACGAGCAGTACTTC
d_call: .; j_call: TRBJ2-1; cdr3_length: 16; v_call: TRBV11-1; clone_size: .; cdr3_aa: CASSLEGQSTYNEQFF; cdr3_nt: TGTGCCAGCAGCCTGGAGGGACAGTCTACCTACAATGAGCAGTTCTTC
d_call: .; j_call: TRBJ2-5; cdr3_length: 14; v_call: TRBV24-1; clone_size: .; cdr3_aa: CATSDEGFQETQYF; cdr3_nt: TGTGCCACCAGTGATGAAGGGTTCCAAGAGACCCAGTACTTC
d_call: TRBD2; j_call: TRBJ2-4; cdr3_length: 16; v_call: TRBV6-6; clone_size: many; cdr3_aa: CASSYGGIAGVNIQYF; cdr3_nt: TGTGCCAGCAGTTACGGTGGAATAGCGGGAGTTAACATTCAGTACTTC
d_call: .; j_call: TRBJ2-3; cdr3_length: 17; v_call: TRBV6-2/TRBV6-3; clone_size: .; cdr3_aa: CASSYSGLLTPLGTQYF; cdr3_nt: TGTGCCAGCAGTTACTCCGGACTACTCACCCCTTTAGGTACGCAGTATTTT
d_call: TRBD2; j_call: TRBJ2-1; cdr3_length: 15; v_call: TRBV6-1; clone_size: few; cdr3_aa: CASSRTSGDYNEQFF; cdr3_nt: TGTGCCAGCAGCCGGACTAGCGGAGACTACAATGAGCAGTTCTTC
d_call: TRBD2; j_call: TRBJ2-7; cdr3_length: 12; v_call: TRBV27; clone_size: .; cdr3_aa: CASSKLAGEQYF; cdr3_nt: TGTGCCAGCAGTAAACTAGCGGGGGAGCAGTACTTC
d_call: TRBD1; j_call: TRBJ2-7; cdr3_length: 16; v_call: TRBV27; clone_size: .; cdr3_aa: CASVITGGISYNEQYF; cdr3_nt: TGTGCCAGCGTAATAACAGGGGGTATCTCCTACAATGAGCAGTACTTC
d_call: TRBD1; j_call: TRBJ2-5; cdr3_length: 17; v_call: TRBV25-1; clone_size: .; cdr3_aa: CASSSNRGHDTQETQYF; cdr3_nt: TGTGCCAGCAGTTCGAACAGGGGGCACGATACCCAAGAGACCCAGTACTTC
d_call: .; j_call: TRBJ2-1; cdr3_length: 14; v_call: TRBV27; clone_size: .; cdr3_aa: CASSPRGFYNEQFF; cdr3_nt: TGTGCCAGCAGTCCTAGGGGCTTCTACAATGAGCAGTTCTTC
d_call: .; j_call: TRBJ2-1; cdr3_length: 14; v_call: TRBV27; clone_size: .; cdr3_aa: CASSSHGQNNEQFF; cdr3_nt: TGTGCCAGCAGTTCACATGGACAAAACAATGAGCAGTTCTTC
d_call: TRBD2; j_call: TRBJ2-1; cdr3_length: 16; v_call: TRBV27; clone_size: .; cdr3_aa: CASVGRLAGSHNEQFF; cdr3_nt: TGTGCCAGCGTGGGGCGACTAGCGGGGTCCCACAATGAGCAGTTCTTC
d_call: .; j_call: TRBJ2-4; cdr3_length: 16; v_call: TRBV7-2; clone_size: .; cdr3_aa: CASSLEGSVAPNEQYF; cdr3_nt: TGTGCCAGCAGCTTAGAGGGGTCGGTGGCACCCAATGAGCAGTACTTC
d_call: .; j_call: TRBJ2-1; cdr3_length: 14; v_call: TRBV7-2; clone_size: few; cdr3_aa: CASSLRGDYNEQFF; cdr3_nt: TGTGCCAGCAGCTTACGCGGGGACTACAATGAGCAGTTCTTC
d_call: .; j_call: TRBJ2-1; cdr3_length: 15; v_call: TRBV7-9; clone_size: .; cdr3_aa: CASSLISGGGETQFF; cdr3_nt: TGTGCCAGCAGCTTAATTTCCGGGGGCGGGGAGACCCAGTTCTTC
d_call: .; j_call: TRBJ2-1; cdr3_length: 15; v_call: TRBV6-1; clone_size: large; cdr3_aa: CASSEMVGGFYEQFF; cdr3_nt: TGTGCCAGCAGTGAAATGGTAGGTGGGTTCTACGAGCAGTTCTTC
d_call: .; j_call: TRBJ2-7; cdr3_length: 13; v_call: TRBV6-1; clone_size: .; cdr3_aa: CASTMTGPYEQYF; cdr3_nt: TGTGCCAGCACTATGACTGGGCCCTACGAGCAGTACTTC
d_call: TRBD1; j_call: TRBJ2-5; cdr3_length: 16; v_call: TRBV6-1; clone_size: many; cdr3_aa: CASRRVGQAGKETQYF; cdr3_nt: TGTGCCAGCAGAAGGGTAGGACAGGCGGGTAAAGAGACCCAGTACTTC
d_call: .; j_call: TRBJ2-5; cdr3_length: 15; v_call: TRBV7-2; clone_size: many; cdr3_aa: CASSLDNGGYNEQYF; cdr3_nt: TGTGCCAGCAGCTTAGACAACGGGGGCTACAATGAGCAGTACTTC
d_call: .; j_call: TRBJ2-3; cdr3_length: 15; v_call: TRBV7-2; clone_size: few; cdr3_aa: CASSVGSGFADTQYF; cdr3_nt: TGTGCCAGCAGCGTAGGGAGTGGGTTTGCAGATACGCAGTATTTT
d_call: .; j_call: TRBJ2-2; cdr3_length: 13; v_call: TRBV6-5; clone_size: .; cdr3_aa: CARQRKETGELFF; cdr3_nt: TGTGCCAGGCAGCGCAAGGAGACCGGGGAGCTGTTTTTT
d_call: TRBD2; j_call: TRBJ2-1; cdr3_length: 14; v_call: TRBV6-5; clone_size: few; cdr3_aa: CASRGLAGVAEQFF; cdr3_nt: TGTGCCAGCAGGGGACTAGCGGGAGTTGCTGAGCAGTTCTTC
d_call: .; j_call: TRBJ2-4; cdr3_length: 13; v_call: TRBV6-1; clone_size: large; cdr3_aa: CASRMGAKNIQYF; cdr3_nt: TGTGCCAGCAGGATGGGAGCCAAAAACATTCAGTACTTC
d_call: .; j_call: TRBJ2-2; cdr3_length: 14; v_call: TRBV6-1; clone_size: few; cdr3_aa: CASRKVGGPGELFF; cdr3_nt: TGTGCCAGCAGAAAGGTGGGGGGACCCGGGGAGCTGTTTTTT